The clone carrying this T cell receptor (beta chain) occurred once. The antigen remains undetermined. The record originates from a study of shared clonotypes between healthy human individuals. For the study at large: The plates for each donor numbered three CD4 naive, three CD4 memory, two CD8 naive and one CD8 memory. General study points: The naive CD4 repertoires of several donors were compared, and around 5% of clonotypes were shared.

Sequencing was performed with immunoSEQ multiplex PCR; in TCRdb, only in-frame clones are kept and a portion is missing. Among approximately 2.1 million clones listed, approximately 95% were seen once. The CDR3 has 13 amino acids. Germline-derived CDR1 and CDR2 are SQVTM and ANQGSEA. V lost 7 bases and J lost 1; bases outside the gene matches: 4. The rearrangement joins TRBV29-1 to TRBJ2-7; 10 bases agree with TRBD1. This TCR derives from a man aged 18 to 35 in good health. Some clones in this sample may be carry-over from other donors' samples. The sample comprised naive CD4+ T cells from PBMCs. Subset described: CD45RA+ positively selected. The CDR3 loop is CSARGQGSYEQYF. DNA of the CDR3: TGCAGCGCCAGGGGACAGGGGTCCTACGAGCAGTACTTC.